Listed here is a single T cell receptor beta chain. The antigen is undetermined. CDR1 is MDHEN and CDR2 is SYDVKM in the germline V gene. The CDR3 consists of 18 residues. With 7 bases removed from V and 1 base from J, the gap between germline ends came to 23 bases. This sample was taken from a study of graft-versus-host responses after intestinal transplantation. Overall study: Tacrolimus and steroids were given for 2 to 4 years to all recipients after anti-thymocyte globulin induction. Study-wide findings and caveats: GvH clones occurred in recipient marrow; some first appeared in ileum or blood. Allografts carried high graft-versus-host to host-versus-graft clonal ratios in patients having graft-donor T cell macrochimerism.

Post-transplant bone marrow came from the posterior iliac crest or another site. Clones were read by immunoSEQ multiplex PCR, and TCRdb kept only the in-frame ones, dropping some. This sample has approximately 9,700 clones, with nearly 95% found just once. The starting material was bone marrow, obtained roughly 500 days after intestinal transplantation. V is TRBV28 and J is TRBJ1-5; D ambiguous. This TCR came from a human patient who received an intestinal transplant, so some T cells may come from the graft donor. In DNA, the CDR3 is TGTGCCAGCACTTATGGGAGGCAAAGGAGAGCCAGCAATCAGCCCCAGCATTTT. It encodes CASTYGRQRRASNQPQHF.